This T cell receptor beta chain is from a study of blood T cell repertoires in COVID-19. The protocol was immunoSEQ multiplex PCR, while the TCRdb copy is restricted to in-frame clones and leaves out a portion. This repertoire shows about 350,000 clones, less than 90% found once; its top ten account for 0.9% to 1.2%. Trimming took off 1 base at V and 5 bases at J, with 11 bases between the two ends. The CDR3 contains 14 residues. CDR1 and CDR2 from the germline V gene are LGHDT and YNNKEL (reference sequence). This chain links TRBV3-1 (or the pseudogene TRBV3-2) with TRBJ1-1, with D hard to call. Sequencing input: PBMCs or T cells enriched from blood (not recorded which). The TCR sequence derives from a woman in her 30s who had recovered from COVID-19. The CDR3 coding sequence is TGTGCCAGCAGCCAAGGTCAGGAGGGAACTGAAGCTTTCTTT. Its protein product is CASSQGQEGTEAFF.